Included here is one T cell receptor (beta chain) sequence, with context. The data stem from a study of shared T cell receptors in the human thymus. TCRdb keeps only in-frame clones here, not all; method: immunoSEQ multiplex PCR. The repertoire holds under 450,000 clones, roughly 94% seen once, with roughly 0.02% in the top ten. The V gene's germline CDR1 is SGHRS and CDR2 YFSETQ. V was clipped by 3 bases and J by 6 bases; unmatched bases: 7. The CDR3 loop spans 15 amino acids. The chain employs TRBV5-1 and TRBJ2-5; 11 positions agree with TRBD1. The sample taken for sequencing was thymocytes. The clonotype originates from a human donor. CDR3 DNA sequence: TGCGCCAGCAGCTACGGGACAGGGGGATTAAAGACCCAGTACTTC. This sequence encodes CASSYGTGGLKTQYF.